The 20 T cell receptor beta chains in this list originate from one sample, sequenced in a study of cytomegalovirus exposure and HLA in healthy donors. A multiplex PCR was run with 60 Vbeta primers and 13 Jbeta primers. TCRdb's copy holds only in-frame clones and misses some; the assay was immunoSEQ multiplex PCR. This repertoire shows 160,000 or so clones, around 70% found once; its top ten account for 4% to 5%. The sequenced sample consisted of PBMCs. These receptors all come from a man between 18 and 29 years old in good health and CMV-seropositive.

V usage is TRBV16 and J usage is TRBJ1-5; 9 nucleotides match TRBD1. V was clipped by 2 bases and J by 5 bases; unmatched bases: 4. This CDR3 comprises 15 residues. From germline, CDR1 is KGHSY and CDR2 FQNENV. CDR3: CASSQNRGLDQPQHF. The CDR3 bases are TGTGCCAGCAGCCAAAACAGGGGGCTCGATCAGCCCCAGCATTTT.

The CDR3 nucleotides read TGTGCCAGCAGCCCCACCGGGTCTGCTAATGAAAAACTGTTTTTT. This codes for CASSPTGSANEKLFF. V usage is TRBV7-2 and J usage is TRBJ1-4; no firm D call. This CDR3 has 15 residues. Germline values: CDR1 SGHTA, CDR2 FQGNSA. Trimming removed 5 bases at V and 3 bases at J, with 13 bases between.

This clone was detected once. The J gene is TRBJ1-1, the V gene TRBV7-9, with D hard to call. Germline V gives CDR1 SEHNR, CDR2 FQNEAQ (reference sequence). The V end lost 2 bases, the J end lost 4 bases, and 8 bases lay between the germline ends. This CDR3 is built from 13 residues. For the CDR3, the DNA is TGTGCCAGCAGCTTACCAGTAATCACTGAAGCTTTCTTT. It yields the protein CASSLPVITEAFF.

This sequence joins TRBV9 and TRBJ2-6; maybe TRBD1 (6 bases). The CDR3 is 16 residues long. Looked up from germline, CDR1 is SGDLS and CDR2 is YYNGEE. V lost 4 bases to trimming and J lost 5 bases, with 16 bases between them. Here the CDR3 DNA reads TGTGCCAGCAGCCCTGGCTGGGGGCTGAGGGCCAACGTCCTGACTTTC. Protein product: CASSPGWGLRANVLTF.

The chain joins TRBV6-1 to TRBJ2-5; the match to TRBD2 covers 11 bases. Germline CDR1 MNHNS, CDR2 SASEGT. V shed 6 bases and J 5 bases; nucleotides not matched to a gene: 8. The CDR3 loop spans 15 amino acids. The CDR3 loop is CASSETLAGGETQYF. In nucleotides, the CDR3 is TGTGCCAGCAGCGAGACCCTAGCGGGAGGTGAGACCCAGTACTTC.

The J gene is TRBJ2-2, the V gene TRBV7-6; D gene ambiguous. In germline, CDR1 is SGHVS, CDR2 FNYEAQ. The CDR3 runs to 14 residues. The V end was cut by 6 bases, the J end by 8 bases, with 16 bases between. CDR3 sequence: CASSPGSGAGELFF. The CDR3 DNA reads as TGTGCCAGCAGTCCAGGCTCCGGTGCGGGGGAGCTGTTTTTT.

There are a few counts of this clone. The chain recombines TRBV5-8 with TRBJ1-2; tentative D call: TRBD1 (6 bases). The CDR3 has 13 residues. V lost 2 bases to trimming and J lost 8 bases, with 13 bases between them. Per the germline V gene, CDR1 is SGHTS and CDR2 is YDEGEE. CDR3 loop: CASSFPGHNGYTF. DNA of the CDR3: TGTGCCAGCAGCTTTCCGGGACATAACGGCTACACCTTC. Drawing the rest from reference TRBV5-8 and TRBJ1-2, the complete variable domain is EAGVTQSPTHLIKTRGQQATLRCSPISGHTSVYWYQQALGLGLQFLLWYDEGEERNRGNFPPRFSGRQFPNYSSELNVNALELEDSALYLCASSFPGHNGYTFGSGTRLTVV.

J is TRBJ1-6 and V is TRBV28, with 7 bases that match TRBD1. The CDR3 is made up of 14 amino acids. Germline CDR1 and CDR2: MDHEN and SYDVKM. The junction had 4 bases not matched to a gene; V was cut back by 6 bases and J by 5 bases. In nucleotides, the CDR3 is TGTGCCAGCAGCTGGGGACAGAATAATTCACCCCTCCACTTT. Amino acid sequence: CASSWGQNNSPLHF.

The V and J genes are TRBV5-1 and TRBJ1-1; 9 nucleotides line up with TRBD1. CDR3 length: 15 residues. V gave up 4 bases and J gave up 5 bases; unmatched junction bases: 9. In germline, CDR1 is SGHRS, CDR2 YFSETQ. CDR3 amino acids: CASSTGRDRETEAFF. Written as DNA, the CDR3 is TGCGCCAGCAGCACAGGGCGGGACAGGGAAACTGAAGCTTTCTTT.

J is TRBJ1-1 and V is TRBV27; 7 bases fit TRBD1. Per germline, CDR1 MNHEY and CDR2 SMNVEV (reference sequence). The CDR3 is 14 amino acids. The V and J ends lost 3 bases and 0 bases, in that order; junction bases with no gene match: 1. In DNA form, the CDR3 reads TGTGCCAGCAGTTTTGGGACAGTGAACACTGAAGCTTTCTTT. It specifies CASSFGTVNTEAFF.

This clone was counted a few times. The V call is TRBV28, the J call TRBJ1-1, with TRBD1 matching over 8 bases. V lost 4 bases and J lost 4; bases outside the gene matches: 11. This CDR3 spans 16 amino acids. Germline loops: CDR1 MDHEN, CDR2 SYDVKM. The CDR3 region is CASSSARQGSGTEAFF. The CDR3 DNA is TGTGCCAGCAGTTCCGCCCGACAGGGGTCGGGCACTGAAGCTTTCTTT.

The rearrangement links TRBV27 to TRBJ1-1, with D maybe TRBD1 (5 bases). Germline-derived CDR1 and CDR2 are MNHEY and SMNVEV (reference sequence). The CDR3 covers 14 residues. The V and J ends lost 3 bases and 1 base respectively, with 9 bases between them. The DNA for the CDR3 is TGTGCCAGCAGTTTCCTCGGGGGGAACACTGAAGCTTTCTTT. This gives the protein CASSFLGGNTEAFF.

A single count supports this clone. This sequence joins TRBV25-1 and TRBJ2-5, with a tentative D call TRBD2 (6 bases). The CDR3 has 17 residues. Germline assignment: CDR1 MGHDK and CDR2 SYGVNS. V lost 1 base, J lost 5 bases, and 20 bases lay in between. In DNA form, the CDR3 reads TGTGCCAGCAGTGAATCGCGGCGGGACGAACTCGGGGAGACCCAGTACTTC. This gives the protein CASSESRRDELGETQYF. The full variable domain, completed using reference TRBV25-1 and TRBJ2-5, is EADIYQTPRYLVIGTGKKITLECSQTMGHDKMYWYQQDPGMELHLIHYSYGVNSTEKGDLSSESTVSRIRTEHFPLTLESARPSHTSQYLCASSESRRDELGETQYFGPGTRLLVL.

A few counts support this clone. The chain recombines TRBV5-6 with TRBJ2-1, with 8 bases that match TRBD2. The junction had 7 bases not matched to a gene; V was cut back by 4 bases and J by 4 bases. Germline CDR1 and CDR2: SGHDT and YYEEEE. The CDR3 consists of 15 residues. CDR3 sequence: CASSRGGHPYNEQFF. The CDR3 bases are TGTGCCAGCAGCCGGGGGGGACACCCTTACAATGAGCAGTTCTTC.

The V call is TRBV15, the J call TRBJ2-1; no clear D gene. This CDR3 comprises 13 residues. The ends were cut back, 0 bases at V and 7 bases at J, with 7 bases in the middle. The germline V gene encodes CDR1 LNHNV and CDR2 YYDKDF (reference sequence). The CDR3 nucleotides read TGTGCCACCAGCAGAGAATTGAGGAATGAGCAGTTCTTC. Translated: CATSRELRNEQFF.

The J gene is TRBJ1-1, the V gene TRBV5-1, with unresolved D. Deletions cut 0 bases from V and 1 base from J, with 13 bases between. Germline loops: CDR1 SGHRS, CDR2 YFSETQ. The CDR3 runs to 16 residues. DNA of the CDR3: TGCGCCAGCAGCTTGGGAGTTATCCCTTCGAACACTGAAGCTTTCTTT. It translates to CASSLGVIPSNTEAFF.

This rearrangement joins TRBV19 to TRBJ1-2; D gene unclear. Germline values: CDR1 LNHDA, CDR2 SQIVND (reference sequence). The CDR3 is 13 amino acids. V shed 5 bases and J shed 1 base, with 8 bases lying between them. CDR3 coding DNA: TGTGCCAGTAGTGTACAGAGTAACTATGGCTACACCTTC. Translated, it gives CASSVQSNYGYTF.

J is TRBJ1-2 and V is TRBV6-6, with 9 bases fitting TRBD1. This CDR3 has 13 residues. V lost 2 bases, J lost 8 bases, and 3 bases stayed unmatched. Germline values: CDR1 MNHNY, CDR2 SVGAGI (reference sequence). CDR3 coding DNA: TGTGCCAGCAGTTACAGGACAGGGGAAGGCTACACCTTC. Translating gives CASSYRTGEGYTF.

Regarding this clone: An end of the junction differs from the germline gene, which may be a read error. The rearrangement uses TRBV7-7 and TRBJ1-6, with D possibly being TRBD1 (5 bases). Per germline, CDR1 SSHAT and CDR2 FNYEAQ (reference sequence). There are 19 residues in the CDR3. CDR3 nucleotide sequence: TGTGCTAGCACCTATCTCCGGGACTCCCATAGCTCCTATAATTCACCCCTCCACTTT. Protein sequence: CASTYLRDSHSSYNSPLHF.

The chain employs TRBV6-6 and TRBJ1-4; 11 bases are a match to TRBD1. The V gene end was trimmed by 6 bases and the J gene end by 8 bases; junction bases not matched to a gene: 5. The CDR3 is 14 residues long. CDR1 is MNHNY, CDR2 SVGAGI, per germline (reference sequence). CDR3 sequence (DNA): TGTGCCAGCAGCCCGGGACAGGGGGGGGAAAAACTGTTTTTT. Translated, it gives CASSPGQGGEKLFF.